The 12 T cell receptor beta chains reported below all come from one sample, sequenced in a study of CD8 T cells in ankylosing spondylitis (dated by TCRdb to about 2017). Receptor amplification or capture employed 5' RACE. The data were produced on an Illumina HiSeq 2500. TCRdb trimmed public reads at Q25 via fastp, called clones via MiXCR and kept in-frame beta chains. One record per CDR3 amino acid sequence lists the most common genes and DNA. This sample lists approximately 110,000 distinct CDR3 sequences; more than 20% were detected once. In total, the top ten clones hold 10% to 15% of the sample. Sequenced input: synovial fluid, either unsorted or a sorted T cell fraction (not recorded which). These receptors all stem from a male donor with ankylosing spondylitis.

There are many counts of this clonotype. This rearrangement joins TRBV7-9 to TRBJ2-5; tentatively, D is TRBD1 or TRBD2 (5 bases each). Trimming removed 8 bases from V and 1 base from J, with 14 bases in between. Germline CDR1 reads SEHNR; CDR2 reads FQNEAQ (reference sequence). CDR3 size: 14 residues. CDR3 nucleotide sequence: TGTGCCAGCGGGGGTCAGAGGCCCCAAGAGACCCAGTACTTC. Translating it yields CASGGQRPQETQYF.

The chain couples TRBV11-3 to TRBJ1-2, with 7 nucleotides matching TRBD1. The V gene's germline CDR1 is SGHNT and CDR2 YENEEA. V trimming: 3 bases; J trimming: 4 bases; junction bases outside the gene matches: 5. CDR3 length: 14 residues. The CDR3 loop is CASSFNRGGYGYTF. As DNA, the CDR3 is TGTGCCAGCAGCTTCAACAGGGGTGGCTATGGCTACACCTTC.

This clonotype was counted a few times. The gene calls are TRBV7-6 and TRBJ2-2; 12 bases line up with TRBD2. The CDR3 spans 16 residues. Germline V gene data show CDR1 as SGHVS and CDR2 as FNYEAQ. Trimming at V came to 3 bases and at J to 5 bases, leaving 4 bases not matched to a gene. CDR3 sequence reads: CASSLGLAGQTGELFF. The CDR3 DNA is TGTGCCAGCAGCTTGGGACTAGCGGGTCAGACCGGGGAGCTGTTTTTT. The full variable domain, rest sourced from reference TRBV7-6 and TRBJ2-2, is GAGVSQSPRYKVTKRGQDVALRCDPISGHVSLYWYRQALGQGPEFLTYFNYEAQQDKSGLPNDRFSAERPEGSISTLTIQRTEQRDSAMYRCASSLGLAGQTGELFFGEGSRLTVL.

This clonotype occurred a few times. V gene TRBV11-1 combines with J gene TRBJ2-1; a possible D gene is TRBD2 (5 bases). The V gene's germline CDR1 is SGHAT and CDR2 FQDESV (reference sequence). V lost 0 bases and J lost 5, with 14 bases in between. This CDR3 has 16 residues. CDR3 region: CASSLAWALGNNEQFF. The DNA of the CDR3 is TGTGCCAGCAGCTTAGCGTGGGCACTAGGAAACAATGAGCAGTTCTTC.

The chain carries TRBV6-1 and TRBJ1-2; the D is unclear. V was clipped by 6 bases and J by 7 bases, with 18 bases between them. The CDR3 is made up of 14 amino acids. Germline-derived CDR1 and CDR2 are MNHNS and SASEGT. As DNA, the CDR3 is TGTGCCAGCAGCCTCGAAGGCCCAAGAAGTGGCTACACCTTC. Translation gives CASSLEGPRSGYTF.

Many counts were recorded for this clonotype. The J gene is TRBJ1-1, the V gene TRBV18; 7 nucleotides match TRBD1. Germline V gives CDR1 KGHSH, CDR2 LQKENI. The CDR3 has 14 residues. V trimming: 1 base; J trimming: 3 bases; junction bases outside the gene matches: 2. The CDR3 DNA reads TGTGCCAGCTCACCACAGGGGGCGGACACTGAAGCTTTCTTT. This translates into CASSPQGADTEAFF.

This clonotype was recorded a few times. The chain uses TRBV5-1 and TRBJ2-5, with D hard to call. Germline CDR1 reads SGHRS; CDR2 reads YFSETQ. Trimming stripped 2 bases from V and 3 bases from J, with 11 bases between. CDR3 length: 14 residues. CDR3 sequence: CASSFLSAEETQYF. The CDR3 coding sequence is TGCGCCAGCAGCTTCTTGTCAGCCGAAGAGACCCAGTACTTC.

This clonotype has just a few counts. The chain uses TRBV20-1 and TRBJ2-1; 9 bases are shared with TRBD2. The CDR3 loop spans 13 amino acids. V gave up 5 bases and J gave up 5 bases; unmatched junction bases: 4. CDR1 is DFQATT, CDR2 SNEGSKA, per germline (reference sequence). In DNA, the CDR3 is TGCAGTGCTCTACTAGCGGGCCACAATGAGCAGTTCTTC. Its protein is CSALLAGHNEQFF.

The chain carries TRBV6-1 and TRBJ2-5; D may be TRBD2 (5 bases). Trimming took off 7 bases at V and 5 bases at J, with 14 bases between the two ends. Germline loops: CDR1 MNHNS, CDR2 SASEGT. This CDR3 contains 13 residues. CDR3 loop: CASKGLEEETQYF. As DNA, the CDR3 is TGTGCCAGCAAAGGACTCGAAGAGGAGACCCAGTACTTC.

The rearrangement joins TRBV5-1 to TRBJ2-7; 13 bases align to TRBD2. The CDR3 loop spans 15 amino acids. J gave up 3 bases and V 4 bases, and 4 bases lay outside the gene matches. Germline CDR1 reads SGHRS; CDR2 reads YFSETQ. The CDR3 DNA is TGCGCCAGCAGCATAGGGACTAGCGGGATCTACGAGCAGTACTTC. It encodes CASSIGTSGIYEQYF.

This clonotype has just one count. The genes are TRBV27 and TRBJ1-1, with 9 bases that match TRBD1. Germline loops: CDR1 MNHEY, CDR2 SMNVEV (reference sequence). V trimming: 3 bases; J trimming: 0 bases; junction bases outside the gene matches: 8. The length of the CDR3 is 17 residues. CDR3 sequence reads: CASSLGQGLFMNTEAFF. As DNA, the CDR3 is TGTGCCAGCAGTTTGGGACAGGGTCTCTTCATGAACACTGAAGCTTTCTTT.

In regard to this clonotype: A much larger clone is a single base away; this may be a read error. The chain uses TRBV20-1 and TRBJ2-7; a possible D gene is TRBD2 (5 bases). V shed 5 bases and J shed 2 bases, with 7 bases lying between them. CDR1 is DFQATT and CDR2 is SNEGSKA in the germline V gene (reference sequence). The CDR3 has 11 residues. The CDR3 here is CSAYGTYEQYF. The CDR3 DNA reads as TGCAGTGCTTACGGGACCTACGAGCAGTACTTC.